This TCR beta chain was captured by sequencing in a study of T-cell memory formation after mild COVID-19. MiXCR, run by TCRdb on the 5' RACE reads, gives a single entry per CDR3 protein. The table records 300,000 to 350,000 distinct CDR3 sequences, just under 20% of them present only once. This CDR3 has 17 residues. Germline CDR1 SGHRS, CDR2 YFSETQ. Trimming at V came to 0 bases and at J to 0 bases, leaving 3 bases not matched to a gene. Sequenced sample: PBMCs or a T cell subset sorted from them (not recorded which). The genes are TRBV5-1 and TRBJ1-4, with TRBD1 identical over 9 bases. This clonotype was sampled from a man younger than 35 who had mild COVID-19 (a few samples of this study predate the infection). Cell type and time point are not known. This chain's CDR3 is CASSLGTGGATNEKLFF. The CDR3 coding sequence is TGCGCCAGCAGCTTGGGAACAGGGGGCGCAACTAATGAAAAACTGTTTTTT.